This T cell receptor (beta chain) emerged from a study of beta chain features in type 1 diabetes listed by TCRdb under 2018. The study in broad terms: Mean age, gender distribution, total cell number and subset yield did not differ between patients and healthy donors. A total of under 120,000,000 sorted cells were examined across all samples, and RNA yield correlated strongly with the number of cells per subset. The study compared TCRB repertoires of sorted circulating CD4+ T cell subsets between recently diagnosed type 1 diabetes patients and matched healthy donors. Whereas all 28 donors provided naive and central memory subsets, regulatory and stem cell-like memory subsets were isolated from just 8 patients and about eight healthy donors. Points the paper makes about the study in general: HLA sub-analyses involved small numbers of individuals, so any influence of HLA type on TCRB rearrangement remained unresolved. The naive, central memory and regulatory TCRB repertoires appeared to resemble one another more closely among patients than among healthy donors. Because cDNA was sequenced instead of genomic DNA, activated cells with high expression could be over-represented, although the groups did not differ in activation or CD3 levels. Patients with type 1 diabetes made fewer insertions and deleted more nucleotides at VDJ recombination sites, implying thymic rearrangement abnormalities. A moderate but significant shortening of TCRB CDR3 length was observed in type 1 diabetes patients in all four CD4+ subsets. PCR might favor shorter templates, but patient and control samples were amplified and corrected together, so any skew would affect both groups equally.

CDR1 MNHNS and CDR2 SASEGT are derived from the germline V gene. The CDR3 holds 15 amino acids from the cysteine to the phenylalanine. The entry retains the CDR3 DNA only, 45 bases that are in frame from base 1. Trimming takes 4 bases from V and 0 bases from J, and the germline ends sit 12 bases apart. The High Capacity cDNA Reverse Transcription Kit was used to reverse transcribe all of the isolated RNA, meaning that expressed TCRB transcripts were what got sequenced. Deep immunoSEQ sequencing was applied to naive, central memory and regulatory T cell samples, giving an average of roughly 3.5 million total reads per sample. Sorted cells were lysed in RLT buffer and RNA was extracted with DNase-treated RNeasy Micro or Mini kits, depending on cell number. To prevent cross-contamination, each cell subset was processed individually, whereas patient and healthy donor samples were processed jointly. TCRB sequences were amplified from cDNA with the immunoSEQ multiplex PCR, producing 87-bp fragments spanning the CDR3 region. Amplicons were sequenced on the Illumina HiSeq platform. Per the original workflow: PCR bias was corrected computationally using synthetic template baselines, and reads within Hamming distance 2 were collapsed, with unmergeable singletons discarded. Reads were aligned to IMGT to assign V, D and J genes, CDR3 length, and insertions or deletions at six rearrangement sites. Within each subset, clonotype counts were normalized to sorted cell number, and only after that were true diversity and Gini coefficients computed with the tcR R package. The overlap coefficient, calculated on TCRB nucleotide sequences, was used to measure repertoire sharing. The source is immuneACCESS, and TCRdb retained only in-frame sequences with V and J called. Part of the clones is not carried over; for the studies checked, unresolved V genes explain less than half of this, and the remainder is unexplained. That table furnishes V, J and clone size, whereas the DNA furnished D and trimming. This sample lists 250,000 or so clones; around 26% were detected once. The top ten constitute 4% of the sample.

In its sample, this clone was seen a few times. No antigen is known for it. The input lacks base qualities; no much larger clone sits a single base away. Each donor gave one peripheral blood draw, averaging roughly 100 mL, which was collected into heparinised tubes. Naive, central memory, regulatory and stem cell-like memory CD4+ T cells were sorted on a BD FACSAria II using a panel including CD45RO, CCR7, CD25, CD127, CD95 and CD27. Every sorted population had a purity above 95%. PBMCs were isolated right away by Lymphoprep density gradient centrifugation and were stained directly, without culture. Samples were stained and sorted in pairs, with one healthy donor and one patient per experiment, so that batch effects were minimized.

This chain is built from TRBV6-1 and TRBJ1-2, with a weak D call of TRBD1 (5 bases match). This clonotype was obtained from a young man in good health. The sample consisted of central memory CD4+ T cells from blood. The base sequence is TGTGCCAGCAGTGTGACGGGGGTACCTAACTATGGCTACACCTTC. It encodes CASSVTGVPNYGYTF.